A selection of T cell receptor beta chains follows, all from one sample in a study of blood T cell repertoires in COVID-19. Method: immunoSEQ multiplex PCR; TCRdb's copy keeps in-frame clones and lacks some. The data show about 41,000 clones, around 81% seen once. The material sequenced was peripheral blood. The receptors here all came from a man aged 40-49 years with active or convalescent COVID-19. The conserved cysteine and the conserved F or W are not part of the CDR3 here. A D gene is named only where the DNA matches it firmly.

J: TRBJ1-1; V: TRBV29-1; D: TRBD1; CDR3: SVDTGQGAVNTEAF
J: TRBJ2-1; V: TRBV5-4; D: TRBD2; CDR3: ASSAGLAGGNEEQF
J: TRBJ1-1; V: TRBV7-2; D: NA; CDR3: ASSSPSVAF
J: TRBJ2-7; V: TRBV1; D: NA; CDR3: TSSQVPLAGGEQY
J: TRBJ1-1; V: TRBV29-1; D: NA; CDR3: SGGGTKYTEAF
J: TRBJ1-1; V: TRBV12-5; D: NA; CDR3: ASGVSGGTEAF
J: TRBJ2-2; V: TRBV6-5; D: TRBD2; CDR3: ASSYEGGPSGELF
J: TRBJ2-7; V: TRBV5-1; D: TRBD1; CDR3: ASSLGGQLYEQY
J: TRBJ2-2; V: TRBV6-5; D: TRBD2; CDR3: ASSYRGGALF
J: TRBJ1-2; V: TRBV11-2; D: TRBD1; CDR3: ASSLDLQGHHGYT
J: TRBJ2-5; V: TRBV24-1; D: NA; CDR3: ATSGGGAGLETQY
J: TRBJ2-7; V: TRBV7-2; D: TRBD1; CDR3: ASSLRLGGQEYEQY
J: TRBJ2-3; V: TRBV16; D: TRBD1; CDR3: ASSQSPHRGPGTDTQY